The T cell receptor beta chain described here comes from a study of T cells after posttransplantation cyclophosphamide (dated by TCRdb to the mid-2010s). Concerning the study at large: Using TRB sequencing, the study followed how the T cell repertoire reconstituted after myeloablative bone marrow transplantation in which posttransplantation cyclophosphamide served as GVHD prophylaxis. Samples from fewer than 40 PTCy-treated patients and 16 related bone marrow donors of those patients were subjected to antigen receptor sequencing. Blood from every one of the 30 to 40 PTCy patients who had 1-year posttransplant specimens underwent TRB sequencing. Up to roughly 3 additional blood samples from 2 to 5.2 years after transplant were also TRB-sequenced in 3 patients, as was pretransplant blood from a handful of patients. Because TRA and TRB clonality correlated tightly in roughly nine samples, later TCR analyses were limited to TRB. Public TRB sequences were compared against a database of over 3,000 sequences linked to responses to pathogens, tumor antigens, self-antigens and alloantigens. The research as a whole found: Across the approximately 46 patients, TRB clonality was highly associated with recipient CMV seropositivity and CMV reactivation, and diversity with PTCy was similar to that in the CNI/methotrexate controls. Donor-recipient similarity was low at 1-2 months but rose over the first year, and later blood repertoires were often dominated by donor CD8+ memory clones. The TRB repertoires of T cells infiltrating skin or GI tract showed only limited overlap with the TRB repertoires of T cells in blood.

Notes on this clone: Its antigen has not been determined. No clone much larger than this one lies a single base away; base qualities are absent.

At the junction V is shortened by 0 bases and J by 0 bases; bases outside the gene matches: 5. The CDR3 holds 16 amino acids from the cysteine to the phenylalanine. The sequence is cut down to CDR3 DNA, 48 bases in frame from base 1. The germline V gene supplies CDR1 KGHSH and CDR2 LQKENI. TRB sequencing used genomic DNA with the immunoSEQ assay at survey resolution or the hsTCRB kit. Turning to the authors' computational methods: The immunoSEQ software handled the initial read processing, while the LymphoSeq R package was used for the repertoire analyses. For each TRB dataset, clonality was calculated as 1 minus normalized Shannon entropy, and the Gini coefficient was computed as well. To infer phenotypes in unsorted samples, TRB sequences from sorted subsets of the recipient or donor were mapped onto the unsorted samples of the same recipient. TCRdb re-hosts the immuneACCESS table, in-frame sequences only. Its copies lack some clones; in the studies checked, an unresolved V gene accounts for under half of them, and the cause for the rest is not known. V, J and clone size derive from that table, while D and trimming were established from the DNA sequence. The sample counts 5,700 or so clones, each observed more than once. Jointly, the top ten make up under 30% of the sample.

The sample's treatment or condition label, decoded: high-dose cyclophosphamide on days +3 and +4 as single-agent GVHD prophylaxis. For conditioning, the PTCy patients got busulfan and fludarabine, then a related or unrelated marrow graft, followed by cyclophosphamide on days +3 and +4. The PTCy-treated patients were enrolled in a prospective multi-institutional clinical trial. Peripheral blood and bone marrow mononuclear cells were isolated by Ficoll-Hypaque density centrifugation and cryopreserved. Recombination joined TRBV18 with TRBJ2-7, with 7 bases aligning to TRBD1. This TCR came from a male patient aged 55 to 70 who received an allogeneic stem cell transplant from a related donor, was CMV-positive, and had no GVHD. Following a transplant, some T lymphocytes may have been derived from the graft donor. Source: PBMCs, taken after allogeneic stem cell transplant with posttransplant cyclophosphamide. This receptor has the CDR3 CASSPPGTVVSYEQYF. The DNA sequence is as follows: TGTGCCAGCTCACCACCCGGGACAGTAGTCTCCTACGAGCAGTACTTC.